This TCR beta chain appears in the sequencing data of a study of cytomegalovirus exposure and HLA in healthy donors. Every donor was a healthy person donating bone marrow. At collection, donors were nominally healthy, but unrecorded immune exposures were probable. V was cut by 0 bases and J by 3 bases, with 6 bases left in between. The germline V gene has CDR1 SGHKS and CDR2 YYEKEE (reference sequence). The CDR3 is 13 residues long. Study findings and constraints: Reportedly, cytomegalovirus status was diagnosed with high sensitivity and specificity. Association of a missense DCLRE1C variant with TCR beta V- and J-gene trimming was reported in a later analysis.

Vbeta (60) and Jbeta (13) primers were used in the PCR. Data came from immunoSEQ multiplex PCR; TCRdb stores just in-frame clones and leaves some out. The sample has some 120,000 clones; 75% to 85% are singletons. Concerning this clone itself: Its antigen is still unknown.

The chain recombines TRBV5-5 with TRBJ2-5, with D possibly matching TRBD2 (6 bases). This TCR came from a male donor in good health and CMV-seropositive. Sample: PBMCs. CDR3 loop: CASSLGGEETQYF. CDR3 bases: TGTGCCAGCAGCTTGGGCGGGGAAGAGACCCAGTACTTC.